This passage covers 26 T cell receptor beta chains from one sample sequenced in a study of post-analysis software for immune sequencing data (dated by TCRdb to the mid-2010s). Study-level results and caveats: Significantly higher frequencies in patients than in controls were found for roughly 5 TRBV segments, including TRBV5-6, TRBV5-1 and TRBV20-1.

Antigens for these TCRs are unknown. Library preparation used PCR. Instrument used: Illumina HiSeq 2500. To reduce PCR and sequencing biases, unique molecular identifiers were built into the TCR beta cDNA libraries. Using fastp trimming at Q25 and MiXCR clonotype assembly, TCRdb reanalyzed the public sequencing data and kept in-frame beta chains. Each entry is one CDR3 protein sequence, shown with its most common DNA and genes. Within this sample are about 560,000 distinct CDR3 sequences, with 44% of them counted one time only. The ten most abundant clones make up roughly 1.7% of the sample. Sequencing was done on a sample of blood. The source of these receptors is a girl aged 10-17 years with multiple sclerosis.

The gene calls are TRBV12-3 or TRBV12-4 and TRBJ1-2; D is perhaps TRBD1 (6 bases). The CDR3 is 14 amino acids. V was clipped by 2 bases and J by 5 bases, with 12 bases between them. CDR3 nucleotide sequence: TGTGCCAGCAGTTTAAACTGGCAGGGGTATGGCTACACCTTC. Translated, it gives CASSLNWQGYGYTF.

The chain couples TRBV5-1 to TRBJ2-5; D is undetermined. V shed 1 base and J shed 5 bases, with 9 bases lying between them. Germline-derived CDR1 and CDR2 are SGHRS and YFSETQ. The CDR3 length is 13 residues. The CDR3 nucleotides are TGCGCCAGCAGCTTGACTCTGGGGGAGACCCAGTACTTC. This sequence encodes CASSLTLGETQYF. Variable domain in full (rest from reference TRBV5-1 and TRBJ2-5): KAGVTQTPRYLIKTRGQQVTLSCSPISGHRSVSWYQQTPGQGLQFLFEYFSETQRNKGNFPGRFSGRQFSNSRSEMNVSTLELGDSALYLCASSLTLGETQYFGPGTRLLVL.

CDR3 loop: CASSIDRVRAFF. DNA for the CDR3: TGTGCCAGCAGCATAGACAGGGTTAGAGCTTTCTTT. The chain joins TRBV5-5 to TRBJ1-1; 7 positions agree with TRBD1. This CDR3 contains 12 residues. With 4 bases clipped from V and 10 bases from J, the junction kept 7 bases outside the gene matches. In germline, CDR1 is SGHKS, CDR2 YYEKEE (reference sequence).

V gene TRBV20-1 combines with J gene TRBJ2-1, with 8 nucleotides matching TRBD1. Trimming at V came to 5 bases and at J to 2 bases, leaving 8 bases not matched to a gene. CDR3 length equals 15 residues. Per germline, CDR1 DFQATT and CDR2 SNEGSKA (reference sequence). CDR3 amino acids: CSAAGDRLTYNEQFF. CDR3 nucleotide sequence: TGCAGTGCTGCTGGGGACAGGCTAACCTACAATGAGCAGTTCTTC.

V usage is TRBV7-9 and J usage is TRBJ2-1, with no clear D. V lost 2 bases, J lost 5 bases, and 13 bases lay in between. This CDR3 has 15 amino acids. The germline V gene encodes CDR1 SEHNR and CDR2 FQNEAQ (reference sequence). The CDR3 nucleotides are TGTGCCAGCAGCTTATGCCTCCCTTTTCACAATGAGCAGTTCTTC. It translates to CASSLCLPFHNEQFF.

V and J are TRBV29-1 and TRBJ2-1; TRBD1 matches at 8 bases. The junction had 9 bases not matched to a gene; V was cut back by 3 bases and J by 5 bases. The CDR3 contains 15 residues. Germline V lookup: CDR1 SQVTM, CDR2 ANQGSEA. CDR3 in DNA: TGCAGCGTTGATGACTATAGACAGGGGAACAATGAGCAGTTCTTC. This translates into CSVDDYRQGNNEQFF.

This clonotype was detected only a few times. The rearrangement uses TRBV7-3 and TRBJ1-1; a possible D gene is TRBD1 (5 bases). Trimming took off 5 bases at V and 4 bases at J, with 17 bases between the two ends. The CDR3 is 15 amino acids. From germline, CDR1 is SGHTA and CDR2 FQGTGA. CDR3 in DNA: TGTGCCAGCAGCCCTCAAGGGACCGCCGGCACTGAAGCTTTCTTT. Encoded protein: CASSPQGTAGTEAFF.

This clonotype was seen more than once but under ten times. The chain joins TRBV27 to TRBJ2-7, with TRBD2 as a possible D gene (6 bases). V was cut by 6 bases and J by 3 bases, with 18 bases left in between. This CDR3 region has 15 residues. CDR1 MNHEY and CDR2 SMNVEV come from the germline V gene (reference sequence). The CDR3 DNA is TGTGCCAGCAGCCCGGGGGTCCTCGGTAGCTACGAGCAGTACTTC. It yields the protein CASSPGVLGSYEQYF.

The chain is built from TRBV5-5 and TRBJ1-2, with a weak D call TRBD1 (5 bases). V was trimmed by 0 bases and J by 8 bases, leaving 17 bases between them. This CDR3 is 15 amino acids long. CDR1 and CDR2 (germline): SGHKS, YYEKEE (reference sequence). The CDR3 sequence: CASSLALSQGGGYTF. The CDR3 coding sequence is TGTGCCAGCAGCTTGGCCCTTAGTCAGGGTGGCGGCTACACCTTC.

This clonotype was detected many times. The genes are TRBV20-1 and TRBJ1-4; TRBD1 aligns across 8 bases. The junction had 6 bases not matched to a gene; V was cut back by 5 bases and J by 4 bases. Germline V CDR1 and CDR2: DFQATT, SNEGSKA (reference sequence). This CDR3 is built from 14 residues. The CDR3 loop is CSAGQGANNEKLFF. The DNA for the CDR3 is TGCAGTGCTGGTCAGGGGGCCAATAATGAAAAACTGTTTTTT.

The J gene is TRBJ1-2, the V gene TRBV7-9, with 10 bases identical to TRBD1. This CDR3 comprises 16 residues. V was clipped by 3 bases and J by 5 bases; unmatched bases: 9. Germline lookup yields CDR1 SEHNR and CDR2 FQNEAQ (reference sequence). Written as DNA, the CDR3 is TGTGCCAGCAGCTTCACCGGGACAGGGGACTTATATGGCTACACCTTC. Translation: CASSFTGTGDLYGYTF.

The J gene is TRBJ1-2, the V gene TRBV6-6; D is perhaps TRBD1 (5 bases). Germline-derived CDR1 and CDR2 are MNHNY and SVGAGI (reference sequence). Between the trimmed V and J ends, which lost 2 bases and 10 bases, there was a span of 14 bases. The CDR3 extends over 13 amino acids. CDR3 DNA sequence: TGTGCCAGCAGTTACCCGGGGACGGCCCTCTACACCTTC. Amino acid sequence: CASSYPGTALYTF.

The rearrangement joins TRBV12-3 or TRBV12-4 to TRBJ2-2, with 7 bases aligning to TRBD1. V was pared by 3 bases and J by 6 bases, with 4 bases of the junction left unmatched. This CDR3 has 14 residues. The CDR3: CASSFSQGSGELFF. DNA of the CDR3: TGTGCCAGCAGTTTCTCACAGGGGTCCGGGGAGCTGTTTTTT.

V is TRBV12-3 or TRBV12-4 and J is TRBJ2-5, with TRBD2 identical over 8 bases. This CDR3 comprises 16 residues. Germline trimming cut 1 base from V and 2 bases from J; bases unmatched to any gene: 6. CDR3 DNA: TGTGCCAGCAGTTTAGGGGCTAGCGGGTATCAAGAGACCCAGTACTTC. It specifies CASSLGASGYQETQYF.

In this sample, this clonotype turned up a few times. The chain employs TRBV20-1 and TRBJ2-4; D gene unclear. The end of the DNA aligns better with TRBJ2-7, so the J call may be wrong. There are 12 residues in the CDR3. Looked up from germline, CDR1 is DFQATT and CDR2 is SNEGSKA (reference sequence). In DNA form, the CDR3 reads TGCAGTGCTAGGCGGCAGAACTACGAGCAGTACTTC. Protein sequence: CSARRQNYEQYF.

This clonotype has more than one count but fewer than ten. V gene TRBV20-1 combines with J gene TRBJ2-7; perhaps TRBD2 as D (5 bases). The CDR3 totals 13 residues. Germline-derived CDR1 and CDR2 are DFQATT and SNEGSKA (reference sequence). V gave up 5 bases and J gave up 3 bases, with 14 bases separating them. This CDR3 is CSAQSSADYEQYF. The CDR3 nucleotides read TGCAGTGCTCAGTCGTCAGCGGACTACGAGCAGTACTTC.

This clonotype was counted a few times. The DNA for the CDR3 is TGTGCCATCAGTGAGTCAGTTCCTGGGGCCAACGTCCTGACTTTC. Residues: CAISESVPGANVLTF. This rearrangement joins TRBV10-3 to TRBJ2-6; D gene unclear. Trimming left V 0 bases short and J 2 bases short, with 5 bases between. Germline loops: CDR1 ENHRY, CDR2 SYGVKD. The CDR3 has 15 amino acids.

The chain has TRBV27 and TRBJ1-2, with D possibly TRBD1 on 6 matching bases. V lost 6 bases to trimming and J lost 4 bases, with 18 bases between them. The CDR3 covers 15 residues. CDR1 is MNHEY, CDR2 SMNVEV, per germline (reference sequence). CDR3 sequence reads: CASRSAGGGSYGYTF. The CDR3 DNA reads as TGTGCCAGCAGATCCGCCGGGGGCGGGAGCTATGGCTACACCTTC.

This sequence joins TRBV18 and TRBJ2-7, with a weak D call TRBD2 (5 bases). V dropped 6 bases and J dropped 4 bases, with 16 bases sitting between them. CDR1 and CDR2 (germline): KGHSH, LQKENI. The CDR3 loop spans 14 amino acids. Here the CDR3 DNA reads TGTGCCAGCTCTCCCTCTGGATGGGAGTACGAGCAGTACTTC. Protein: CASSPSGWEYEQYF.

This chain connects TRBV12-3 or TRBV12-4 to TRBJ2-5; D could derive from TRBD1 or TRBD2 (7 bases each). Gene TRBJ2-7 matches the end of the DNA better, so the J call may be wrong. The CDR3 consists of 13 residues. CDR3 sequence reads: CASSGGGGSEQYF. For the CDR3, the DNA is TGTGCCAGCAGCGGGGGAGGGGGCTCCGAGCAGTACTTC.

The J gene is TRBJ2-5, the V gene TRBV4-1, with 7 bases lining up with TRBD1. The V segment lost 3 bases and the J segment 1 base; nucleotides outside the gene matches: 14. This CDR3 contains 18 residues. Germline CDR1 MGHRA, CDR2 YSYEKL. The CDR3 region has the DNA TGCGCCAGCAGCCAGTTTCTCGGGAACAGGGGCCTCCAAGAGACCCAGTACTTC. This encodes CASSQFLGNRGLQETQYF.

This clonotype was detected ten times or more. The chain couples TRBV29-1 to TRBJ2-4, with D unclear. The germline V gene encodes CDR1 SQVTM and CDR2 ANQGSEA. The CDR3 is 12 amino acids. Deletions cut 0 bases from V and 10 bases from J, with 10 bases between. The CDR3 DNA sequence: TGCAGCGTTGAAGATAAGGTCAGGATTCAGTACTTC. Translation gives CSVEDKVRIQYF.

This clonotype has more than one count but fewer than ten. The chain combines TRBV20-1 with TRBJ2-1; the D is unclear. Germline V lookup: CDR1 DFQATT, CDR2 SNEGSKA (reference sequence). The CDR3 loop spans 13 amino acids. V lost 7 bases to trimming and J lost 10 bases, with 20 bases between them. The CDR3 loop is CSVHSIRHLEQFF. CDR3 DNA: TGCAGTGTTCATAGCATCCGACACCTAGAGCAGTTCTTC.

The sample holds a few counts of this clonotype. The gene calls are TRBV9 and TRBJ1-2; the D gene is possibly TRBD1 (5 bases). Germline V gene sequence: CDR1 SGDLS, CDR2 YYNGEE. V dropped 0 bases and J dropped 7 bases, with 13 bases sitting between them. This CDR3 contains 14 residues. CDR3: CASSVDWGGAGYTF. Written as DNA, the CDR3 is TGTGCCAGCAGCGTAGATTGGGGAGGGGCTGGCTACACCTTC. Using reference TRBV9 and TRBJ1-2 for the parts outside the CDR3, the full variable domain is DSGVTQTPKHLITATGQRVTLRCSPRSGDLSVYWYQQSLDQGLQFLIQYYNGEERAKGNILERFSAQQFPDLHSELNLSSLELGDSALYFCASSVDWGGAGYTFGSGTRLTVV.

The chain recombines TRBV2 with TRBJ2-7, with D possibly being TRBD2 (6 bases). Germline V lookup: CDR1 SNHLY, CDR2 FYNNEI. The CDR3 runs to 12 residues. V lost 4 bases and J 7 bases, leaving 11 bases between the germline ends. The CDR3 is CASSAEGNEQYF. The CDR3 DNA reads TGTGCCAGCAGTGCGGAGGGGAATGAGCAGTACTTC.

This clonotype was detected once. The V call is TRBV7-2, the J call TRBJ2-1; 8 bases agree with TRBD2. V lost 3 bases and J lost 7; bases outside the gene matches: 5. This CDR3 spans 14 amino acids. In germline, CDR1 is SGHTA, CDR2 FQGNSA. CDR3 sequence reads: CASSLARGRNEQFF. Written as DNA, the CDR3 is TGTGCCAGCAGCTTGGCCCGCGGGAGGAATGAGCAGTTCTTC.